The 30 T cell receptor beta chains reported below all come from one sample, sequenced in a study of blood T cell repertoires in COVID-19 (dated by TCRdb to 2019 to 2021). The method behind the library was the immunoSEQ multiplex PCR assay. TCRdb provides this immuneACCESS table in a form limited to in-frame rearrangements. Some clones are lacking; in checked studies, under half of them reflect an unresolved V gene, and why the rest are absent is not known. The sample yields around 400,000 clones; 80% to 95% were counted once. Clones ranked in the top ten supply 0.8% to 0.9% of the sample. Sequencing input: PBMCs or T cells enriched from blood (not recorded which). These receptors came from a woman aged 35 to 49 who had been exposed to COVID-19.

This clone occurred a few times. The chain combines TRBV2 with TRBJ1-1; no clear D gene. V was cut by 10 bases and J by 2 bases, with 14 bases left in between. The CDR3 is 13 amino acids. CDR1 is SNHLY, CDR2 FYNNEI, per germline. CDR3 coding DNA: TGTGCCATCACGAGGGAGATAAACACTGAAGCTTTCTTT. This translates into CAITREINTEAFF.

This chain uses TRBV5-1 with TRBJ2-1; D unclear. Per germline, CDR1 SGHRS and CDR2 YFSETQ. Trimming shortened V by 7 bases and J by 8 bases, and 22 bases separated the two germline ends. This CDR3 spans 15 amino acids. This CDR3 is CASAFERPSPDEQFF. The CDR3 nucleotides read TGCGCCAGCGCTTTCGAGAGGCCGAGTCCCGATGAGCAGTTCTTC.

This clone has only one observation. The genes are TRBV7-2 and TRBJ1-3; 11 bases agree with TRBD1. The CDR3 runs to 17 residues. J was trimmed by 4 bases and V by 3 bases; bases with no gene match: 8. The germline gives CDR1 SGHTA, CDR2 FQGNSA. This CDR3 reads CASSFGQGALTGNTIYF. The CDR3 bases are TGTGCCAGCAGCTTTGGACAGGGGGCGCTTACAGGAAACACCATATATTTT.

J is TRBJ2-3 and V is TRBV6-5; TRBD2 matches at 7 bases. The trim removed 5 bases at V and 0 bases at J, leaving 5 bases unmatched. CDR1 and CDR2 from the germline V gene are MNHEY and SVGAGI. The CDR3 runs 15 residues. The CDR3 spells CASSHGAGSTDTQYF. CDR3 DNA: TGTGCCAGCAGTCACGGAGCGGGGAGCACAGATACGCAGTATTTT.

The CDR3 loop reads CATSRDRGTGGQPQHF. For the CDR3, the DNA is TGTGCCACCAGCAGAGATAGGGGTACAGGGGGTCAGCCCCAGCATTTT. The rearrangement links TRBV15 to TRBJ1-5; TRBD1 aligns across 8 bases. V lost 0 bases and J lost 6; bases outside the gene matches: 7. The CDR3 is 16 residues long. The germline CDR1 and CDR2 sequences are LNHNV and YYDKDF (reference sequence).

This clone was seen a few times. The CDR3 loop is CASSVDRGFGGYTF. CDR3 coding DNA: TGTGCCAGCAGCGTAGATCGGGGTTTTGGGGGCTACACCTTC. The V gene is TRBV9, the J gene TRBJ1-2; D not resolved. This CDR3 contains 14 residues. V lost 0 bases and J 8 bases, leaving 14 bases between the germline ends. CDR1 is SGDLS and CDR2 is YYNGEE in the germline V gene.

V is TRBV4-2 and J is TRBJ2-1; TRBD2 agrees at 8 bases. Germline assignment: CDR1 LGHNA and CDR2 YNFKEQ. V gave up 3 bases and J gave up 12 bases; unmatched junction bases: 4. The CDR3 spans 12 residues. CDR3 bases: TGTGCCAGCAGCCAGTCGACTAGCGCGCAGTTCTTC. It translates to CASSQSTSAQFF.

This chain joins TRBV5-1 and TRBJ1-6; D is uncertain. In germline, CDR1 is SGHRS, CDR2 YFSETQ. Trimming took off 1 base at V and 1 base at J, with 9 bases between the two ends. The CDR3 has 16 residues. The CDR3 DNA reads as TGCGCCAGCAGCTTGCGAGGGTTGTCCTATAATTCACCCCTCCACTTT. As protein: CASSLRGLSYNSPLHF.

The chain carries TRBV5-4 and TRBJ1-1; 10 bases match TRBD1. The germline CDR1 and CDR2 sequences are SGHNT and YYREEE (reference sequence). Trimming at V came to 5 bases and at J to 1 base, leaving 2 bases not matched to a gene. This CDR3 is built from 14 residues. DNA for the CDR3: TGTGCCAGCAGACGGGACAGGGGGAACACTGAAGCTTTCTTT. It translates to CASRRDRGNTEAFF.

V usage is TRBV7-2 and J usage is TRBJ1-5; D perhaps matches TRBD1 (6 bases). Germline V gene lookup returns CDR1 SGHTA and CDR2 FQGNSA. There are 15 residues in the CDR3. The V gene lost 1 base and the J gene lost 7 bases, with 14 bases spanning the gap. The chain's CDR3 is CASSLGTAGRQPQHF. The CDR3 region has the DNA TGTGCCAGCAGCTTAGGGACAGCCGGGAGGCAGCCCCAGCATTTT.

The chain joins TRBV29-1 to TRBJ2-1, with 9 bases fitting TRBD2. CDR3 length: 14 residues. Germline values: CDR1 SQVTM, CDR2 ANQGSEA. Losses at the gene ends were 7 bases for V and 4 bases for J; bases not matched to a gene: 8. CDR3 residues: CSAVRLAGYNEQFF. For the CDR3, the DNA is TGCAGCGCCGTGAGGCTAGCGGGGTACAATGAGCAGTTCTTC.

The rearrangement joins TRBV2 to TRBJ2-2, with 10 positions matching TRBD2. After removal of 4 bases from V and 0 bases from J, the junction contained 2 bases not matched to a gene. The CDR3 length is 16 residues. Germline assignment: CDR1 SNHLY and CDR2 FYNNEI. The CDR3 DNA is TGTGCCAGCAGTGTACTAGCGGGAACGAACACCGGGGAGCTGTTTTTT. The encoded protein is CASSVLAGTNTGELFF.

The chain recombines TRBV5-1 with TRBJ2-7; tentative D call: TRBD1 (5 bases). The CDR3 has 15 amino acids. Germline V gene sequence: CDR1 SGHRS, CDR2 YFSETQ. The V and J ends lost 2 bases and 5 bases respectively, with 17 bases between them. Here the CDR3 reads CASSFDTRLGDEQYF. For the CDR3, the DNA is TGCGCCAGCAGCTTTGACACTCGCTTAGGGGACGAGCAGTACTTC.

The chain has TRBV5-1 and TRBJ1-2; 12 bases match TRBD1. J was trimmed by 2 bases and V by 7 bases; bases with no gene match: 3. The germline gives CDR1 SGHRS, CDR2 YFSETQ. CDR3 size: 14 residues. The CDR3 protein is CASSGTGGNYGYTF. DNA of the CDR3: TGCGCCAGCTCAGGGACAGGGGGCAACTATGGCTACACCTTC.

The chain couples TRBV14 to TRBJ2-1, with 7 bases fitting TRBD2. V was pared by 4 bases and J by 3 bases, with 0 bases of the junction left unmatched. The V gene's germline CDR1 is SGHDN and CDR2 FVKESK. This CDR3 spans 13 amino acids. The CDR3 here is CASSRDYYNEQFF. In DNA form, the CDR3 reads TGTGCCAGCAGCCGGGACTACTACAATGAGCAGTTCTTC. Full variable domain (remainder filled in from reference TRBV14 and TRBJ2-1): EAGVTQFPSHSVIEKGQTVTLRCDPISGHDNLYWYRRVMGKEIKFLLHFVKESKQDESGMPNNRFLAERTGGTYSTLKVQPAELEDSGVYFCASSRDYYNEQFFGPGTRLTVL.

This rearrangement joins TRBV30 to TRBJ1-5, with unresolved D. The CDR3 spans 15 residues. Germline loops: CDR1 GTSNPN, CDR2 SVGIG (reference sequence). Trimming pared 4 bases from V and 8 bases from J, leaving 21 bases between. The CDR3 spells CAWKALGLVGEPQHF. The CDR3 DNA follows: TGTGCCTGGAAGGCTCTGGGCCTCGTGGGTGAGCCCCAGCATTTT. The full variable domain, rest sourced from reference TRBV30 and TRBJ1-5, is SQTIHQWPATLVQPVGSPLSLECTVEGTSNPNLYWYRQAAGRGLQLLFYSVGIGQISSEVPQNLSASRPQDRQFILSSKKLLLSDSGFYLCAWKALGLVGEPQHFGDGTRLSIL.

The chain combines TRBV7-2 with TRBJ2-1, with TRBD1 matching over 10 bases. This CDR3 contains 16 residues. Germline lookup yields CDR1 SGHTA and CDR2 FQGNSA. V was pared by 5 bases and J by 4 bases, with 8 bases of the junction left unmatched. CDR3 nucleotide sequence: TGTGCCAGCAGCCCCAGGACAGGGGGACTATACAATGAGCAGTTCTTC. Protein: CASSPRTGGLYNEQFF.

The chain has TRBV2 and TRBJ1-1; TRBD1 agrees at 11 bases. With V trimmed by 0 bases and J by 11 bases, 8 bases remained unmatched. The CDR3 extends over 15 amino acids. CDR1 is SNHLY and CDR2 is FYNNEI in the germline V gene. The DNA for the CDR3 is TGTGCCAGCAGTGAAGCCGGACAGGGGGCAGGCTATGCTTTCTTT. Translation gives CASSEAGQGAGYAFF.

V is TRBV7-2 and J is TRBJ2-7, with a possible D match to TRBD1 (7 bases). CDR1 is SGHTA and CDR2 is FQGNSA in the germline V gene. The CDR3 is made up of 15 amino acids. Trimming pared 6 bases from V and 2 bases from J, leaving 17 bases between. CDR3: CASREGDRVTYEQYF. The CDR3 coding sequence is TGTGCCAGCAGGGAGGGGGACAGAGTTACCTACGAGCAGTACTTC. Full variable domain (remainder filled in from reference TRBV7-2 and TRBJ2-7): GAGVSQSPSNKVTEKGKDVELRCDPISGHTALYWYRQSLGQGLEFLIYFQGNSAPDKSGLPSDRFSAERTGGSVSTLTIQRTQQEDSAVYLCASREGDRVTYEQYFGPGTRLTVT.

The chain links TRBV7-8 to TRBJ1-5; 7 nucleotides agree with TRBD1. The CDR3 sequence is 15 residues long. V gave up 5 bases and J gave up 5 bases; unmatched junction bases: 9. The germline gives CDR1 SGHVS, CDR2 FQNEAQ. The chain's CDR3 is CASSREEGAYQPQHF. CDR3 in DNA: TGTGCCAGCAGCCGCGAAGAGGGGGCTTATCAGCCCCAGCATTTT.

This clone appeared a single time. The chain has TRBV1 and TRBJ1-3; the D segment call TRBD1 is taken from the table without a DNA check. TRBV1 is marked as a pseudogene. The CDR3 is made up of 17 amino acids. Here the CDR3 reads CTSSQEVMAGEGNTIYF. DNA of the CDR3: TGCACCAGCAGCCAAGAGGTTATGGCAGGGGAGGGAAACACCATATATTTT.

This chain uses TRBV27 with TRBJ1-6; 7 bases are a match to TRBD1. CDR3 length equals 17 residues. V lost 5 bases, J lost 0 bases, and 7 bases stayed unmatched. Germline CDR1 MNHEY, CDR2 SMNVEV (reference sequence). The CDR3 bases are TGTGCCAGCAGTCCCAACAGGGGTAGCTCCTATAATTCACCCCTCCACTTT. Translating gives CASSPNRGSSYNSPLHF.

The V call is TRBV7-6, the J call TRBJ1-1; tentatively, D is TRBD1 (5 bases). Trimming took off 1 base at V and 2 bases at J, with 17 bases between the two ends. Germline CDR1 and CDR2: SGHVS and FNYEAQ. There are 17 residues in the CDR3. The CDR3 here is CASSLEGLRDGNTEAFF. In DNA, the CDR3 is TGTGCCAGCAGCTTAGAGGGGCTCAGGGATGGCAACACTGAAGCTTTCTTT.

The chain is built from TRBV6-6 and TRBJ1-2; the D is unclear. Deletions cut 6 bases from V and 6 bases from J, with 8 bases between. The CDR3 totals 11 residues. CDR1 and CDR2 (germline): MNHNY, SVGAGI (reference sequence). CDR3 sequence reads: CASRLKHGYTF. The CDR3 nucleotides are TGTGCCAGCAGACTGAAGCATGGCTACACCTTC.

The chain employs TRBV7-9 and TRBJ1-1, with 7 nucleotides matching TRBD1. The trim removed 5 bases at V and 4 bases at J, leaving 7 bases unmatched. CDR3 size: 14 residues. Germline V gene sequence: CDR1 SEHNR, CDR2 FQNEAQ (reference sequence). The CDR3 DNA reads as TGTGCCAGCAGCCCGACAGGGTGGGCCACTGAAGCTTTCTTT. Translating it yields CASSPTGWATEAFF.

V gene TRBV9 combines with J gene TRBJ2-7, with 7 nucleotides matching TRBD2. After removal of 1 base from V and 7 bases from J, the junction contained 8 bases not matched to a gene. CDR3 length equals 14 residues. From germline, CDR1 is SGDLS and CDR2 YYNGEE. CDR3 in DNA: TGTGCCAGCAGCGTATTGGCGGGAGCGGGGGAGCAGTACTTC. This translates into CASSVLAGAGEQYF.

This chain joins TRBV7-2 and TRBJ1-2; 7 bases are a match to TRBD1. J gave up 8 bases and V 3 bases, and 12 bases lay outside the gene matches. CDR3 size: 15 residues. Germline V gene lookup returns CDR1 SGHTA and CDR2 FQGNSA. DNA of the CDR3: TGTGCCAGCAGCTTTCCCCCGACAGGGAGCGAAGGCTACACCTTC. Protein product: CASSFPPTGSEGYTF.

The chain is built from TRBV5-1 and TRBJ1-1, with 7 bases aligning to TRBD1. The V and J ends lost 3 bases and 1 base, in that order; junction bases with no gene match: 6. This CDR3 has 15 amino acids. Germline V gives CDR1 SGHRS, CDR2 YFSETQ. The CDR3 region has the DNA TGCGCCAGCAGCTCAGGCCGACAGGGGAACACTGAAGCTTTCTTT. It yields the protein CASSSGRQGNTEAFF.

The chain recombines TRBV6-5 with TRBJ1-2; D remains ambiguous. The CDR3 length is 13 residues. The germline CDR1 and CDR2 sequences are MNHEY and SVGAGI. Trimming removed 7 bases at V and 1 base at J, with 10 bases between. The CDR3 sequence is CASTKTVNYGYTF. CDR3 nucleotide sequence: TGTGCCAGCACCAAAACGGTTAACTATGGCTACACCTTC.

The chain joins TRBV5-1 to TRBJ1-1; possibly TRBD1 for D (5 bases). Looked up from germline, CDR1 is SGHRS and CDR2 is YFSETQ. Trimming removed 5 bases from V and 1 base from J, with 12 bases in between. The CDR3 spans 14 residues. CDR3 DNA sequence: TGCGCCAGCAGACTCGCAGGGCCGAACACTGAAGCTTTCTTT. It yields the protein CASRLAGPNTEAFF. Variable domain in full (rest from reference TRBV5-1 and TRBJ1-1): KAGVTQTPRYLIKTRGQQVTLSCSPISGHRSVSWYQQTPGQGLQFLFEYFSETQRNKGNFPGRFSGRQFSNSRSEMNVSTLELGDSALYLCASRLAGPNTEAFFGQGTRLTVV.